This T cell receptor (beta chain) was profiled in a study of blood T cell repertoires in COVID-19 (dated by TCRdb to 2020 to 2022). With regard to the full study: Samples covering the acute and convalescent phases of COVID-19 were provided by collaborators in the United States, Italy and Spain. The material from the prospective study consisted of cDNA or gDNA derived from T cells, B-cell-depleted T cells, or PBMCs. The dataset comprised deeply sampled blood TCRbeta repertoires from subjects exposed to, actively infected with, or recovered from COVID-19. The repertoires were released in a freely available public database intended as a resource for research on the immune response to SARS-CoV-2. Samples were obtained from the ongoing ImmuneRACE study (first 160 participants) and from 1,254 subjects provided by 6 global collaborators. Sample metadata almost always included a de-identified subject ID, COVID-19 status, age in years and sex. Where available, HLA class I and class II types were obtained from metadata supplied by the sample provider rather than from assay-based typing.

TCRbeta CDR3 regions were amplified from genomic DNA using the immunoSEQ Assay, a bias-controlled multiplex PCR. The original methods were these. The number of nucleated cells in each sample was estimated from the amplification of reference gene primers within the assay. Sequence reads were collapsed and filtered to measure the absolute abundance of every unique TCRbeta CDR3 rearrangement. For each sample, productive Simpson clonality was calculated by taking the square root of Simpson's diversity index across productive rearrangements. TCRdb limited this immuneACCESS table to in-frame rearrangements with V and J called. A share of clones is missing; checked studies link under half to unresolved V genes, and the rest is unexplained. V, J and clone size derive from that table, while D and trimming were established from the DNA sequence. Recorded for this sample are roughly 180,000 clones; about four fifths of them occurred a single time. Approximately 11% of the sample goes to the ten largest clones.

Study-wide findings and limitations: Clinical and demographic metadata were provided uncurated, with the amount varying by source and participant.

The table lists this clone with a count of one. No cognate antigen has been identified for it. Base qualities are not provided; no much larger clone lies one nucleotide away. V lost 5 bases and J lost 4 bases, and the count of bases not matched to a germline gene is 5. The CDR3 sequence holds 15 residues, the cysteine and phenylalanine included. The retained sequence is limited to the CDR3, 45 bases, with the frame set at the first base. The CDR1 and CDR2 encoded by the germline V gene (reference sequence) are SGHNT and YYREEE. One collaborating source in Seattle enrolled patients while the patients were actively infected and followed the patients over time throughout the course of disease. Whole blood was collected in K2EDTA tubes by collaborating institutions according to the institutions' own protocols. For TCRbeta analysis, collaborators shipped samples in one of three forms: frozen whole blood, isolated PBMCs, or DNA extracted from either of those sample types.

The rearrangement combines TRBV5-4 with TRBJ2-1; TRBD2 agrees with 11 junctional bases. Source material: peripheral blood. The sequence derives from a woman aged 40 to 49 with COVID-19, enrolled during active disease. The CDR3 protein sequence reads: CASSRTSGQYNEQFF. The bases read TGTGCCAGCAGTCGGACTAGCGGGCAATACAATGAGCAGTTCTTC.